Listed below are T cell receptor beta chains from one sample, sequenced in a study of shared clonotypes between healthy human individuals. Data came from immunoSEQ multiplex PCR; TCRdb stores just in-frame clones and leaves some out. The table lists approximately 740,000 clones, over 65% of them singletons. The material sequenced was memory CD4+ T cells sorted from blood. These TCRs come from a woman younger than 45 in good health. CDR3s include the opening cysteine and the closing phenylalanine or tryptophan. A D gene is named only where the DNA matches it firmly. Size tells how often a clone was seen (once, few, many) or the class of an expanded clone, and some rows leave it out.

j_call clone_size v_call cdr3_length d_call cdr3_nt cdr3_aa
TRBJ2-7 - TRBV28 15 TRBD1 TGTGCCAGCAGTCCGCCGGGACAGGGTCTTTACGAGCAGTACTTC CASSPPGQGLYEQYF
TRBJ2-3 - TRBV7-6 15 - TGTGCCAGCAGCCACGGACAGATAAGCACAGATACGCAGTATTTT CASSHGQISTDTQYF
TRBJ2-7 - TRBV11-3 14 TRBD2 TGTGCCAGCAGTCGGAGCGGGAGTTCCTACGAGCAGTACTTC CASSRSGSSYEQYF
TRBJ1-2 - TRBV27 12 TRBD1 TGTCCCCAGGGACAGCCTAACTATGGCTACACCTTC CPQGQPNYGYTF
TRBJ2-2 few TRBV5-1 15 TRBD1 TGCGCCAGCAGCTTGGAGACAGGGAGCACCGGGGAGCTGTTTTTT CASSLETGSTGELFF
TRBJ1-1 - TRBV10-3 15 - TGTGCCATCAGTGAACCGAAATTTGGGGACACTGAAGCTTTCTTT CAISEPKFGDTEAFF
TRBJ1-5 - TRBV2 17 - TGTGCCAGCAGTCTCGCCGTAGAACAGGGTTATTTGAAGCCCCAGCATTTT CASSLAVEQGYLKPQHF
TRBJ2-1 - TRBV7-2 15 - TGTGCCAGCAGCAGAGACGGGAACCTTTACAATGAGCAGTTCTTC CASSRDGNLYNEQFF
TRBJ2-2 - TRBV19 14 - TGTGCCAGTTCTTTCGACAGATACACCGGGGAGCTGTTTTTT CASSFDRYTGELFF
TRBJ2-5 - TRBV11-3 17 TRBD2 TGTGCCAGCAGCCCTGGGTGGACTAGCGAAGAAGGAGAGACCCAGTACTTC CASSPGWTSEEGETQYF
TRBJ2-7 - TRBV5-1 14 - TGCGCCAGCAGCCCGGACGGACAGTTCTACGAGCAGTACTTC CASSPDGQFYEQYF
TRBJ2-3 - TRBV4-2 15 TRBD2 TGTGCCAGCAGCCAATCAACTAGCGGGACAGATACGCAGTATTTT CASSQSTSGTDTQYF
TRBJ2-5 few TRBV7-2 12 - TGTGCCAGCAGCTTGAGGGTAGAGACCCAGTACTTC CASSLRVETQYF
TRBJ1-5 - TRBV6-1 17 - TGTGCCAGCAGTGAAGCCTCTGGGCAGGCGGTTTACAAGCCCCAGCATTTT CASSEASGQAVYKPQHF
TRBJ1-2 many TRBV6-1 17 - TGTGCCAGCAGTGAAGGGGGACACAATTTAGCTAACTATGGCTACACCTTC CASSEGGHNLANYGYTF